This T cell receptor (beta chain) is from a study of molecular identifiers for immune sequencing clone quantification. Study details: Replicate RNA came from approximately 20,000 or 100,000 naive CD8 cells and was split five ways, and four parts were sequenced.

The CDR3 covers 14 residues. Looked up from germline, CDR1 is PRHDT and CDR2 is FYEKMQ (reference sequence). The V gene lost 5 bases and the J gene lost 0 bases, with 11 bases spanning the gap. Based on a CD8+CD4-CCR7+CD45RA+ profile, naive CD8 T cells were sorted. TCRdb called the PCR reads again in MiXCR, with one record for every CDR3 protein. The sample contains 65,000 or so distinct CDR3 sequences, approximately 17% of which appear only once. Sequencing used naive CD8+ T cells from blood, with Jurkat cell RNA spiked in. Subset indicated: FACS-sorted CD8+CD4-CCR7+CD45RA+ naive T cells. This receptor was identified in a human donor in good health. Some libraries in this study had Jurkat cell RNA spiked in. The V gene is TRBV13, the J gene TRBJ2-7; D unclear. The CDR3 sequence: CASSPGRSSYEQYF. The CDR3 DNA reads TGTGCCAGCAGCCCTGGACGAAGCTCCTACGAGCAGTACTTC.